This entry lists 25 T cell receptor beta chains sequenced from one sample in a study of PD-1 blockade in classical Hodgkin lymphoma. All patients relapsed after autologous stem cell transplantation, and brentuximab vedotin exposure varied. Using immunoSEQ multiplex PCR, the repertoire was profiled, and TCRdb retains in-frame clones only, with some absent. This sample has 90,000 to 95,000 clones, with approximately 92% found just once. Material: peripheral blood mononuclear cells (PBMCs), obtained before the second cycle of nivolumab. These receptors all come from a human donor with classical Hodgkin lymphoma.

The V call is TRBV2, the J call TRBJ1-4; D unresolved. The germline V gene encodes CDR1 SNHLY and CDR2 FYNNEI. This CDR3 is built from 16 residues. V was pared by 2 bases and J by 8 bases, with 18 bases between. This CDR3 is CASSEWPGLIKEKLFF. For the CDR3, the DNA is TGTGCCAGCAGTGAATGGCCGGGTCTCATCAAGGAAAAACTGTTTTTT.

The chain joins TRBV14 to TRBJ2-3; 7 positions match TRBD2. Trimming at V came to 1 base and at J to 2 bases, leaving 9 bases not matched to a gene. CDR3 size: 17 residues. Germline V gene sequence: CDR1 SGHDN, CDR2 FVKESK. CDR3 bases: TGTGCCAGCAGCCAAGTTAGTCTAGCGGACCACACAGATACGCAGTATTTT. It yields the protein CASSQVSLADHTDTQYF.

The chain employs TRBV29-1 and TRBJ2-1; TRBD2 aligns across 10 bases. With V trimmed by 5 bases and J by 6 bases, 1 base remained unmatched. The germline CDR1 and CDR2 sequences are SQVTM and ANQGSEA. This CDR3 has 12 residues. CDR3 DNA sequence: TGCAGCGTTCGGACTAGCGGCAATGAGCAGTTCTTC. Translated: CSVRTSGNEQFF.

The chain recombines TRBV7-9 with TRBJ2-1, with a possible D match to TRBD1 (5 bases). Trimming left V 2 bases short and J 2 bases short, with 10 bases between. The CDR3 covers 15 residues. CDR1 SEHNR and CDR2 FQNEAQ come from the germline V gene (reference sequence). CDR3 sequence (DNA): TGTGCCAGCAGCTTAAGCCAGGGCACCTACAATGAGCAGTTCTTC. Its protein is CASSLSQGTYNEQFF.

The chain is built from TRBV2 and TRBJ2-3; TRBD2 aligns across 13 bases. CDR1 and CDR2 (germline): SNHLY, FYNNEI. After removal of 4 bases from V and 8 bases from J, the junction contained 3 bases not matched to a gene. CDR3 size: 14 residues. The CDR3 DNA reads as TGTGCCAGCAGTGGGACTAGCGGGGGCCGTACGCAGTATTTT. Protein sequence: CASSGTSGGRTQYF.

V and J are TRBV4-2 and TRBJ2-7, with 11 bases aligning to TRBD2. Germline lookup yields CDR1 LGHNA and CDR2 YNFKEQ. The CDR3 is made up of 18 amino acids. V lost 1 base to trimming and J lost 2 bases; unmatched junction nucleotides: 10. The CDR3 coding sequence is TGTGCCAGCAGCCAAGTTTCACTAGCGGGGGACCAGACCTACGAGCAGTACTTC. It yields the protein CASSQVSLAGDQTYEQYF.

This chain joins TRBV19 and TRBJ2-4; possibly TRBD1 or TRBD2 for D (5 bases each). Trimming left V 3 bases short and J 2 bases short, with 23 bases between. This CDR3 region has 19 residues. In germline, CDR1 is LNHDA, CDR2 SQIVND (reference sequence). The CDR3 is CASSIYGGHPDGTKNIQYF. The CDR3 DNA reads TGTGCCAGTAGTATTTATGGAGGACACCCAGACGGGACCAAAAACATTCAGTACTTC.

This clone was observed a single time. V usage is TRBV27 and J usage is TRBJ2-2; TRBD2 matches 8 bases. Germline CDR1 is MNHEY and CDR2 is SMNVEV (reference sequence). The CDR3 sequence is 17 residues long. Losses at the gene ends were 6 bases for V and 4 bases for J; bases not matched to a gene: 13. The DNA of the CDR3 is TGTGCCAGCAGCGTAGCGGGACTAGGGGGAATCACCGGGGAGCTGTTTTTT. Residues: CASSVAGLGGITGELFF.

The chain couples TRBV6-1 to TRBJ1-2, with D uncertain. CDR1 and CDR2 (germline): MNHNS, SASEGT. The CDR3 is made up of 12 amino acids. V lost 0 bases to trimming and J lost 8 bases, with 7 bases between them. CDR3 sequence (DNA): TGTGCCAGCAGTGAAGCGGGTATCGGCTACACCTTC. Amino acid sequence: CASSEAGIGYTF.

CDR3 coding DNA: TGTGCCAGCAGTGACCTCAAGAGAGGCGGGGAGCTGTTTTTT. Amino acid sequence: CASSDLKRGGELFF. The rearrangement joins TRBV2 to TRBJ2-2, with no clear D. The germline CDR1 and CDR2 sequences are SNHLY and FYNNEI. The CDR3 consists of 14 residues. Trimming pared 3 bases from V and 7 bases from J, leaving 12 bases between.

The chain links TRBV28 to TRBJ1-6; no reliable D call. The CDR3 sequence is 14 residues long. Germline V gene lookup returns CDR1 MDHEN and CDR2 SYDVKM. Trimming took off 2 bases at V and 5 bases at J, with 7 bases between the two ends. CDR3 in amino acids: CASSLGGNNSPLHF. The CDR3 DNA follows: TGTGCCAGCAGTTTAGGAGGGAATAATTCACCCCTCCACTTT. Full variable domain (missing parts from reference TRBV28 and TRBJ1-6): DVKVTQSSRYLVKRTGEKVFLECVQDMDHENMFWYRQDPGLGLRLIYFSYDVKMKEKGDIPEGYSVSREKKERFSLILESASTNQTSMYLCASSLGGNNSPLHFGNGTRLTVT.

The chain recombines TRBV5-4 with TRBJ2-1; TRBD2 matches at 8 bases. The germline V gene encodes CDR1 SGHNT and CDR2 YYREEE (reference sequence). The CDR3 consists of 17 residues. V gave up 4 bases and J gave up 8 bases; unmatched junction bases: 17. The chain's CDR3 is CASSPRTYTGGTDEQFF. DNA of the CDR3: TGTGCCAGCAGCCCCAGGACCTATACGGGAGGGACGGATGAGCAGTTCTTC.

This sequence joins TRBV28 and TRBJ1-4; D remains unclear. Between the trimmed V and J ends, which lost 2 bases and 0 bases, there was a span of 13 bases. From germline, CDR1 is MDHEN and CDR2 SYDVKM. The CDR3 extends over 17 amino acids. The CDR3 loop is CASSLGDTSATNEKLFF. Written as DNA, the CDR3 is TGTGCCAGCAGTTTAGGGGATACGTCCGCAACTAATGAAAAACTGTTTTTT.

The CDR3 sequence is CASGQANTGELFF. Here the CDR3 DNA reads TGTGCCAGCGGACAGGCGAACACCGGGGAGCTGTTTTTT. The chain combines TRBV7-3 with TRBJ2-2; 7 bases line up with TRBD1. Trimming cost V 8 bases and J 0 bases; bases outside gene matches: 0. Per the germline V gene, CDR1 is SGHTA and CDR2 is FQGTGA. The CDR3 runs 13 residues.

The V and J genes are TRBV29-1 and TRBJ2-5; 8 bases are a match to TRBD1. The end of the DNA is better explained by TRBJ2-7, so the J call may be wrong. The CDR3 covers 15 residues. The V gene's germline CDR1 is SQVTM and CDR2 ANQGSEA. The CDR3 DNA follows: TGCAGCGTTGAAGATCGGAGAACAGGGGGGTACGAGCAGTACTTC. Protein: CSVEDRRTGGYEQYF.

The sample holds one count of this clone. CDR3 in DNA: TGTGCCAGCAGCTTAGAAATGAGACTAGCGGGGTACAATGAGCAGTTCTTC. Encoded protein: CASSLEMRLAGYNEQFF. This chain links TRBV13 with TRBJ2-1, with TRBD2 identical over 11 bases. The CDR3 length is 17 residues. From germline, CDR1 is PRHDT and CDR2 FYEKMQ (reference sequence). Unmatched junction bases numbered 6, after V lost 1 base and J lost 4 bases.

The chain employs TRBV7-9 and TRBJ1-2; D is possibly TRBD1 (6 bases). The CDR3 length is 17 residues. The germline gives CDR1 SEHNR, CDR2 FQNEAQ (reference sequence). Trimming pared 1 base from V and 5 bases from J, leaving 20 bases between. This chain's CDR3 is CASSLGASSGTPYGYTF. CDR3 sequence (DNA): TGTGCCAGCAGCTTAGGAGCCTCGTCCGGGACACCTTATGGCTACACCTTC.

This sequence joins TRBV5-5 and TRBJ2-7; D possibly corresponds to TRBD1 (6 bases). V gave up 4 bases and J gave up 6 bases, with 11 bases separating them. Germline CDR1 SGHKS, CDR2 YYEKEE (reference sequence). This CDR3 is 12 amino acids long. This CDR3 reads CASSTTGTEQYF. The CDR3 bases are TGTGCCAGCAGCACCACAGGGACCGAGCAGTACTTC.

This clone was detected only once. The chain combines TRBV27 with TRBJ2-7; 8 positions match TRBD2. The V gene's germline CDR1 is MNHEY and CDR2 SMNVEV (reference sequence). This CDR3 comprises 15 residues. V shed 4 bases and J 2 bases; nucleotides not matched to a gene: 7. CDR3 DNA sequence: TGTGCCAGCAGTTCCTGGCTAGCGGGCCCCTACGAGCAGTACTTC. This sequence encodes CASSSWLAGPYEQYF.

V and J are TRBV29-1 and TRBJ2-1; TRBD2 matches at 11 bases. The J segment lost 5 bases and the V segment lost 7 bases, leaving 4 bases of the junction unmatched. Germline loops: CDR1 SQVTM, CDR2 ANQGSEA. The CDR3 covers 13 residues. CDR3 nucleotides: TGCAGCGCGGGGACTAGCGGAAACAATGAGCAGTTCTTC. It encodes CSAGTSGNNEQFF.

The V call is TRBV2, the J call TRBJ1-5; no clear D gene. The V end lost 1 base, the J end lost 4 bases, and 14 bases lay between the germline ends. Looked up from germline, CDR1 is SNHLY and CDR2 is FYNNEI. The CDR3 has 16 residues. The CDR3 DNA follows: TGTGCCAGCAGTGAAGGGAGAGGGCCCTCTAATCAGCCCCAGCATTTT. Amino acid sequence: CASSEGRGPSNQPQHF.

The J gene is TRBJ2-1, the V gene TRBV2; 7 nucleotides agree with TRBD2. The CDR3 sequence is 16 residues long. Germline V gene data show CDR1 as SNHLY and CDR2 as FYNNEI. V lost 6 bases to trimming and J lost 0 bases; unmatched junction nucleotides: 8. The CDR3 loop is CASRGGERSSYNEQFF. The CDR3 bases are TGTGCCAGCAGGGGGGGGGAGCGTAGCTCCTACAATGAGCAGTTCTTC.

This rearrangement joins TRBV18 to TRBJ1-4, with 8 bases aligning to TRBD1. The V segment lost 3 bases and the J segment 8 bases; nucleotides outside the gene matches: 5. The CDR3 is made up of 14 amino acids. The germline CDR1 and CDR2 sequences are KGHSH and LQKENI. CDR3 protein: CASSPRGLREKLFF. DNA of the CDR3: TGTGCCAGCTCACCCAGGGGGCTGAGAGAAAAACTGTTTTTT.

V and J are TRBV18 and TRBJ2-2; 7 bases are shared with TRBD1. The CDR3 is 16 residues long. Germline CDR1 KGHSH, CDR2 LQKENI. V lost 3 bases, J lost 4 bases, and 8 bases stayed unmatched. In DNA form, the CDR3 reads TGTGCCAGCTCACCTATGACAGGGACGAGCACCGGGGAGCTGTTTTTT. It is translated as CASSPMTGTSTGELFF.

CDR3 sequence: CASSSGPRNTEAFF. As DNA, the CDR3 is TGTGCCAGCAGCTCGGGACCCCGGAACACTGAAGCTTTCTTT. This sequence joins TRBV2 and TRBJ1-1; a weak D match, TRBD1 (5 bases). Trimming left V 6 bases short and J 1 base short, with 12 bases between. This CDR3 spans 14 amino acids. Per the germline V gene, CDR1 is SNHLY and CDR2 is FYNNEI.